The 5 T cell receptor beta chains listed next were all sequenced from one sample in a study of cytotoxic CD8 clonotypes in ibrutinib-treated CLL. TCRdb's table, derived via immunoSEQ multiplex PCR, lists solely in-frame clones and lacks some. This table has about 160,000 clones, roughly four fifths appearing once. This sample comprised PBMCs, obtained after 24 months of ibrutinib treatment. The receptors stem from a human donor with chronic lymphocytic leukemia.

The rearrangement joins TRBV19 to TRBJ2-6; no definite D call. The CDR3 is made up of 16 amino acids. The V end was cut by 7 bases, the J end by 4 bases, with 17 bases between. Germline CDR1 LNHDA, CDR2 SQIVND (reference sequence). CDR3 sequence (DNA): TGTGCCAGTACCCCGACCGGTGTCGGCGGGGCCAACGTCCTGACTTTC. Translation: CASTPTGVGGANVLTF.

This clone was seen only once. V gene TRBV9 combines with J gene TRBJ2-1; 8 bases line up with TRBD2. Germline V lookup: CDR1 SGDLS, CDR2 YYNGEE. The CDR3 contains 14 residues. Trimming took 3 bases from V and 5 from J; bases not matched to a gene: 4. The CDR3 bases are TGTGCCAGCAGCGCCGGGACTAGAGACAATGAGCAGTTCTTC. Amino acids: CASSAGTRDNEQFF.

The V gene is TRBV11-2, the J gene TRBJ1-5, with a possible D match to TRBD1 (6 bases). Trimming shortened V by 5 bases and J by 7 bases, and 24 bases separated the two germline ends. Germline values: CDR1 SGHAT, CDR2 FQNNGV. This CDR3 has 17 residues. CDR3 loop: CASSQSLRGGPGQPQHF. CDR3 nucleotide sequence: TGTGCCAGCAGCCAGTCCTTACGCGGGGGGCCGGGGCAGCCCCAGCATTTT.

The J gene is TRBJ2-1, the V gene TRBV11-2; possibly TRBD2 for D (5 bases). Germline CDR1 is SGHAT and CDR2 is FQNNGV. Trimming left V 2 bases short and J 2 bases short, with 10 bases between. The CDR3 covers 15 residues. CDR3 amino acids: CASSLNSGTYNEQFF. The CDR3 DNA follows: TGTGCCAGCAGCTTAAATTCCGGGACCTACAATGAGCAGTTCTTC.

Written as DNA, the CDR3 is TGTGCCAGCAGCTCTCAGACAGGGGAAAATGAGCAGTTCTTC. It codes for CASSSQTGENEQFF. The chain couples TRBV7-8 to TRBJ2-1; 8 bases line up with TRBD1. Germline lookup yields CDR1 SGHVS and CDR2 FQNEAQ. CDR3 length: 14 residues. V dropped 4 bases and J dropped 7; count of bases not matched to a gene: 6.